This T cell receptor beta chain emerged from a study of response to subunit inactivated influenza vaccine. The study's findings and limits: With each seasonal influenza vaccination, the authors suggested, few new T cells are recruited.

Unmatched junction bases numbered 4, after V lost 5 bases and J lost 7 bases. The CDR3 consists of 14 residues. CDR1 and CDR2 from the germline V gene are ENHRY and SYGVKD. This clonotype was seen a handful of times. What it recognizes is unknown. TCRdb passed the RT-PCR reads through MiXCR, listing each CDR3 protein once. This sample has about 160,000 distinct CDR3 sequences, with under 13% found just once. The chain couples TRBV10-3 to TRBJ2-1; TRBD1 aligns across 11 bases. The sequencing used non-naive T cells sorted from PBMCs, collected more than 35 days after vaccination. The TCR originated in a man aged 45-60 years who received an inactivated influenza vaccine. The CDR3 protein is CAISWTGGQNEQFF. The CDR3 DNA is TGTGCCATCAGTTGGACAGGGGGCCAGAATGAGCAGTTCTTC.